This TCR beta chain was retrieved from a study of metastatic and nonmetastatic thyroid tumors. Study-level points and caveats: Reports indicated that malignant thyroid tumors showed significantly higher TCR beta diversity than benign nodules did, in blood and tumor.

Via MiXCR, TCRdb re-called the PCR reads. This sample has about 6,000 clones; 30% occur once, and the top ten carry over 15%. Thyroid surgery took place with no prior treatment in any patient. A few counts support this clone. What it binds is unknown. This CDR3 comprises 16 residues. The junction had 8 bases not matched to a gene; V was cut back by 3 bases and J by 2 bases. Germline CDR1 and CDR2: LNHNV and YYDKDF (reference sequence). This clonotype was obtained from a female donor with papillary thyroid cancer or a benign thyroid nodule (not recorded which). Some clones in this sample may be carry-over from other donors' samples. The chain links TRBV15 to TRBJ1-2; 8 bases are a match to TRBD1. The sequenced material came from adjacent normal tissue. The CDR3 coding sequence is TGTGCCACCAGCAGGGGGGAGGCAGGGGGCAACTATGGCTACACCTTC. The encoded protein is CATSRGEAGGNYGYTF. Full variable domain (outside the CDR3, taken from reference TRBV15 and TRBJ1-2): DAMVIQNPRYQVTQFGKPVTLSCSQTLNHNVMYWYQQKSSQAPKLLFHYYDKDFNNEADTPDNFQSRRPNTSFCFLDIRSPGLGDTAMYLCATSRGEAGGNYGYTFGSGTRLTVV.